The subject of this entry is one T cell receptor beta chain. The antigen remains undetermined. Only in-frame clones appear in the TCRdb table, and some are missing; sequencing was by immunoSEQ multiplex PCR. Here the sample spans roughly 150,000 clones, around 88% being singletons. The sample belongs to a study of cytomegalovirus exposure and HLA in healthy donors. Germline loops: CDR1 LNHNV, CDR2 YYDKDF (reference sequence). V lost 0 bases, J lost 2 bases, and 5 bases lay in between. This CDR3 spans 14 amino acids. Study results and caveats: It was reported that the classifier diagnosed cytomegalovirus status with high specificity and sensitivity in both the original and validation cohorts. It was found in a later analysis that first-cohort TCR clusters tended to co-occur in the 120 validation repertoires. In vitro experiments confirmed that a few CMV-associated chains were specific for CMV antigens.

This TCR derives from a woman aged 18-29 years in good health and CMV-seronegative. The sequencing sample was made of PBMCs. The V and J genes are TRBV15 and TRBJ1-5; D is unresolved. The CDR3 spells CATSRDSGNQPQHF. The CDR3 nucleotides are TGTGCCACCAGCAGAGATAGTGGCAATCAGCCCCAGCATTTT.